A selection of T cell receptor beta chains follows, all from one sample in a study of cytomegalovirus exposure and HLA in healthy donors. Clones were read by immunoSEQ multiplex PCR, and TCRdb kept only the in-frame ones, dropping some. Counted here are 150,000 to 200,000 clones, about 80% occurring once; the ten biggest clones make up more than 3%. Sample: PBMCs. The source of these receptors is a young man in good health and CMV-seropositive. CDR3s include the opening cysteine and the closing phenylalanine or tryptophan. D genes are given only for firm matches. Some rows mark clone size as missing; the rest say once, few, many or name a class of expanded clone.

V gene	clone size	CDR3 length	D gene	J gene	CDR3 DNA	CDR3 protein
TRBV29-1	NA	15	NA	TRBJ2-2	TGCAGCGTTGAAGATTTTGGCAGGTCGGCCGGGGAGCTGTTTTTT	CSVEDFGRSAGELFF
TRBV27	once	16	TRBD2	TRBJ2-3	TGTGCCAGCAGTTTAATGCCGGGGGGAGGCACAGATACGCAGTATTTT	CASSLMPGGGTDTQYF
TRBV30	NA	12	NA	TRBJ2-5	TGTGCCTGGAGGGGACTGGCAGAGACCCAGTACTTC	CAWRGLAETQYF
TRBV5-1	NA	15	TRBD1	TRBJ2-7	TGCGCCAGCAGCGACGGGACAGGGGTACCCTACGAGCAGTACTTC	CASSDGTGVPYEQYF
TRBV30	NA	12	NA	TRBJ1-1	TGTGCCTGGAGTTGGACGGGAAGTGAAGCTTTCTTT	CAWSWTGSEAFF
TRBV30	NA	16	NA	TRBJ2-7	TGTGCCTGGAGTGTATCCCCCAGGGGGGCGGAAGTCGAGCAGTACTTC	CAWSVSPRGAEVEQYF
TRBV10-3	NA	15	TRBD1	TRBJ1-6	TGTGCCATCAGTGATGGACAGGAGTATAATTCACCCCTCCACTTT	CAISDGQEYNSPLHF
TRBV27	NA	12	NA	TRBJ1-1	TGTGCCAGCAGTTCCCGACAGGATGAAGCTTTCTTT	CASSSRQDEAFF
TRBV2	NA	15	TRBD2	TRBJ2-5	TGTGCCAGCAGTGAAGGGGCTAGCGGCCAAGAGACCCAGTACTTC	CASSEGASGQETQYF
TRBV6-6	NA	13	TRBD1	TRBJ1-2	TGTGCCAGCAGTCGACAGGGGGCGGATGGCTACACCTTC	CASSRQGADGYTF
TRBV7-2	few	12	NA	TRBJ1-5	TGTGCCAGCAGTGCGCCGCGTCAGCCCCAGCATTTT	CASSAPRQPQHF
TRBV4-3	NA	13	NA	TRBJ2-7	TGCGCCAGCAGCCAAGATGGCGGCTACGAGCAGTACTTC	CASSQDGGYEQYF
TRBV9	NA	17	TRBD2	TRBJ2-2	TGTGCCAGCAGCGTACCTAGCGGGGGGAGGAACACCGGGGAGCTGTTTTTT	CASSVPSGGRNTGELFF
TRBV6-4	once	18	TRBD2	TRBJ2-7	TGTGCCAGCAAATCCGGGACTAGAGCCTACCTCAGCACCTACGAGCAGTACTTC	CASKSGTRAYLSTYEQYF
TRBV7-9	NA	15	TRBD2	TRBJ2-3	TGTGCCAGCAGCTTTAGCGGGGGGGCCGAGAATACGCAGTATTTT	CASSFSGGAENTQYF
TRBV6-5	few	15	TRBD1	TRBJ1-5	TGTGCCAGCAGCCCGGGACAGGGGCACAATCAGCCCCAGCATTTT	CASSPGQGHNQPQHF
TRBV7-9	NA	15	TRBD1	TRBJ1-2	TGTGCCAGCAGCGCAGGGACAGGAAGCTCACGCGGCTACACCTTC	CASSAGTGSSRGYTF
TRBV27	NA	13	NA	TRBJ1-5	TGTGCCAGCAGATTTAATTCGTTTCAGCCCCAGCATTTT	CASRFNSFQPQHF
TRBV4-1	NA	15	TRBD2	TRBJ2-3	TGCGCCAGCAGCCAACTAGGACTAGCCGGAGATACGCAGTATTTT	CASSQLGLAGDTQYF
TRBV19	NA	14	NA	TRBJ2-1	TGTGCCAGTAGTCGAATGCCAGAATCCAATGAGCAGTTCTTC	CASSRMPESNEQFF
TRBV7-9	NA	15	NA	TRBJ2-2	TGTGCCAGCAGCTTAGCGGGGGCAAACACCGGGGAGCTGTTTTTT	CASSLAGANTGELFF
TRBV29-1	NA	13	TRBD1	TRBJ1-2	TGCAGCGCCGGGACAGGCCAAGATTATGGCTACACCTTC	CSAGTGQDYGYTF
TRBV4-1	once	17	NA	TRBJ1-3	TGCGCCAGCAGCCAACCCCTTGTAGGAGGCTCTGGAAACACCATATATTTT	CASSQPLVGGSGNTIYF
TRBV18	NA	15	NA	TRBJ1-5	TGTGCCAGCTCACCGTTCAACGGGGTTACTCAGCCCCAGCATTTT	CASSPFNGVTQPQHF
TRBV23-1	NA	13	NA	TRBJ2-7	TGCGCCAGCAGTCAGACAGGATGCTACGAGCAGTACTTC	CASSQTGCYEQYF
TRBV28	NA	14	TRBD1	TRBJ2-7	TGTGCCAGCAGTTTAGGGACAGGGACATACGAGCAGTACTTC	CASSLGTGTYEQYF
TRBV5-4	NA	16	TRBD2	TRBJ2-1	TGTGCCAGCAGCCAGACTAGCGGGGGGGTCTACAATGAGCAGTTCTTC	CASSQTSGGVYNEQFF
TRBV7-8	NA	14	NA	TRBJ1-1	TGTGCCAGCAGCGTCGAGGGAGGCGGGGCTGAAGCTTTCTTT	CASSVEGGGAEAFF
TRBV10-3	NA	16	NA	TRBJ2-2	TGTGCCATCAGTGAGTCTGGGCTCAGGGATACCGGGGAGCTGTTTTTT	CAISESGLRDTGELFF
TRBV25-1	NA	14	NA	TRBJ1-1	TGTGCCAGCAGTGAAACCGGGGGAAGGACTGAAGCTTTCTTT	CASSETGGRTEAFF
TRBV29-1	NA	12	NA	TRBJ2-4	TGCAGCGCTTCGGGGTCCAAAAACATTCAGTACTTC	CSASGSKNIQYF
TRBV2	few	15	NA	TRBJ1-1	TGTGCCAGCAGTGATGTCGGAGGATCGGGCACTGAAGCTTTCTTT	CASSDVGGSGTEAFF
TRBV11-2	NA	13	NA	TRBJ2-2	TGTGCCAGCAGCGAGGACTACACCGGGGAGCTGTTTTTT	CASSEDYTGELFF
TRBV7-3	NA	14	TRBD1	TRBJ2-1	TGTGCCAGCAGCCACGGACAGGAAGGGGCTGAGCAGTTCTTC	CASSHGQEGAEQFF
TRBV7-8	NA	16	TRBD1	TRBJ1-2	TGTGCCAGCAGCTTAGGACGACAGGGGGCTCGCTATGGCTACACCTTC	CASSLGRQGARYGYTF
TRBV5-6	NA	14	NA	TRBJ2-5	TGTGCCAGCAGCTTGGGGACAGTACAAGAGACCCAGTACTTC	CASSLGTVQETQYF
TRBV6-5	once	13	NA	TRBJ2-7	TGTGCCAGCAGTTATGGAGAGGGCTACGAGCAGTACTTC	CASSYGEGYEQYF
TRBV7-4	NA	13	NA	TRBJ1-1	TGTGCCAGCAACGTTATAGTGGTGGCTGAAGCTTTCTTT	CASNVIVVAEAFF
TRBV5-4	NA	14	NA	TRBJ1-2	TGTGCCAGCAGCTTGGCCTTCAGTAACTATGGCTACACCTTC	CASSLAFSNYGYTF
TRBV18	NA	12	NA	TRBJ2-7	TGTGCCAGCTCACCGACTAACTACGAGCAGTACTTC	CASSPTNYEQYF
TRBV7-2	NA	12	NA	TRBJ2-3	TGTGCCAGCAGCCCGTACACAGATACGCAGTATTTT	CASSPYTDTQYF
TRBV7-9	few	15	TRBD1	TRBJ1-1	TGTGCCAGCAGCCTGGACAGGGGGCGAGGGACTGAAGCTTTCTTT	CASSLDRGRGTEAFF
TRBV30	NA	14	NA	TRBJ1-2	TGTGCCTGGAGTGTCGGGGGGCCGGACTATGGCTACACCTTC	CAWSVGGPDYGYTF
TRBV27	NA	15	TRBD1	TRBJ1-2	TGTGCCAGCAGCCTATCACGGACAGGGGGCTATGGCTACACCTTC	CASSLSRTGGYGYTF
TRBV4-3	NA	16	TRBD2	TRBJ2-3	TGCGCCAGCAGCCAAGGGACTAGTCGGGGCACAGATACGCAGTATTTT	CASSQGTSRGTDTQYF
TRBV2	NA	16	NA	TRBJ1-5	TGTGCCAGCAGTGAAGCTCTTCCTTATAGCAATCAGCCCCAGCATTTT	CASSEALPYSNQPQHF
TRBV29-1	once	15	NA	TRBJ2-7	TGCAGCTCCAAAGGGGAGGCGGGACGGAACTACGAGCAGTACTTC	CSSKGEAGRNYEQYF
TRBV28	NA	13	TRBD2	TRBJ2-7	TGTGCCAGCACCACACTAGCGGGGAACGAGCAGTACTTC	CASTTLAGNEQYF